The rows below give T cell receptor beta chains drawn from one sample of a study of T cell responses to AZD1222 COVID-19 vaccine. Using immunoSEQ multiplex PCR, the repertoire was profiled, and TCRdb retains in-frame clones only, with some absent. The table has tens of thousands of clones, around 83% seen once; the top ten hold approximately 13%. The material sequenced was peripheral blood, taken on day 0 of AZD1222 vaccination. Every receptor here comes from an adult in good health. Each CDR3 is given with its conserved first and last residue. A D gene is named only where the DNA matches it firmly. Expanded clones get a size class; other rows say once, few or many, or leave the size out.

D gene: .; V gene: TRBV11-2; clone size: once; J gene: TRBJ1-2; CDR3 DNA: TGTGCCAGCAGCTTATCCCCCTATGGCTACACCTTC; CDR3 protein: CASSLSPYGYTF
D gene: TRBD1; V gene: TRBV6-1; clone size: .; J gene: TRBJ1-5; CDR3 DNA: TGTGCCAGCAGTGAATACTCCCAGGGGGTTTTAAGCAATCAGCCCCAGCATTTT; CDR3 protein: CASSEYSQGVLSNQPQHF
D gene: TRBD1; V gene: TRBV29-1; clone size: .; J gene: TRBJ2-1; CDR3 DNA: TGCAGCGTTCCAGGGACAGGGGGCGGGTTCTCCTACAATGAGCAGTTCTTC; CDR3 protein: CSVPGTGGGFSYNEQFF
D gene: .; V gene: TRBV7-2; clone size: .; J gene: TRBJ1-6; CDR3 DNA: TGTGCCAGCAGCTTAGTGTTGGGGGGTAATTCACCCCTCCACTTT; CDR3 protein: CASSLVLGGNSPLHF
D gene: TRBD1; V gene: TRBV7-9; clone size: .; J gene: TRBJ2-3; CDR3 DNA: TGTGCCAGCAGGTGGGGACAGTACCGCACAGATACGCAGTATTTT; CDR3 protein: CASRWGQYRTDTQYF
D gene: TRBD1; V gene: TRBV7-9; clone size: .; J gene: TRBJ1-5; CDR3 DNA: TGTGCCAGCAGCCCCCTCAGAGACAGGGGTCAGCCCCAGCATTTT; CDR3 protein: CASSPLRDRGQPQHF
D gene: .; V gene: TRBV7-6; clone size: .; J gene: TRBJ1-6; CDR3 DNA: TGTGCCAGCAGCCCCGGTGGAGGGACACTTATGAATTCACCCCTCCACTTT; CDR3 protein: CASSPGGGTLMNSPLHF
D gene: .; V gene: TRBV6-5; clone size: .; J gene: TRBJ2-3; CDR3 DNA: TGTGCCAGCAGAAGGACAGTACTTAGCACAGATACGCAGTATTTT; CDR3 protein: CASRRTVLSTDTQYF
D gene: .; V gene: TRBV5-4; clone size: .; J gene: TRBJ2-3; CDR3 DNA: TGTGCCAGCAGCTTGGGGGCCTGGACATCCACAGATACGCAGTATTTT; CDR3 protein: CASSLGAWTSTDTQYF
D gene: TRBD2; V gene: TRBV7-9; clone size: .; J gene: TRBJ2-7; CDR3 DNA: TGTGCCAGCAGCTCCCGTCGGGGGGACGAGCAGTACTTC; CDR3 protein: CASSSRRGDEQYF
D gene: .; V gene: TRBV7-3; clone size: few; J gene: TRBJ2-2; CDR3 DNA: TGTGCCAGCAGGGGTAACACCGGGGAGCTGTTTTTT; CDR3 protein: CASRGNTGELFF
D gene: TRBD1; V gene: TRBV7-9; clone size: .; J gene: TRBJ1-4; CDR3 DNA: TGTGCCAGCAGCCGAGCCTCGGGACAGTCAACTAATGAAAAACTGTTTTTT; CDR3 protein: CASSRASGQSTNEKLFF
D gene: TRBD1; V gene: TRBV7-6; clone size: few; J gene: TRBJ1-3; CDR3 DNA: TGTGCCAGCAGCCCCCGGACAGGGGGAAACACCATATATTTT; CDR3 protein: CASSPRTGGNTIYF
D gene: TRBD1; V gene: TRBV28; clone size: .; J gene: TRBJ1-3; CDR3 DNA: TGTGCCAGCAGTTTGGACAGGGCTGGAAACACCATATATTTT; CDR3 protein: CASSLDRAGNTIYF